The 15 T cell receptor beta chains reported below all come from one sample, sequenced in a study of CD8 T cell repertoires and HIV-1 epitope variants. TCRdb's copy holds only in-frame clones and misses some; the assay was immunoSEQ multiplex PCR. The sample holds 90,000 or so clones; roughly four fifths are singletons and the top ten take around a quarter. The sequencing input was uncultured baseline CD8+ T cells from peripheral blood mononuclear cells (PBMCs). These receptors were obtained from a male donor with HIV.

This chain connects TRBV18 to TRBJ2-1; 7 bases align to TRBD2. The germline CDR1 and CDR2 sequences are KGHSH and LQKENI. Trimming at V came to 2 bases and at J to 9 bases, leaving 10 bases not matched to a gene. The CDR3 is 15 amino acids. The CDR3 coding sequence is TGTGCCAGCTCACCAGCCCGACTAGCAAACTCTGAGCAGTTCTTC. Amino acids: CASSPARLANSEQFF.

This chain uses TRBV4-1 with TRBJ2-1; no firm D call. Between the trimmed V and J ends, which lost 1 base and 8 bases, there was a span of 6 bases. CDR1 is MGHRA, CDR2 YSYEKL, per germline. CDR3 length: 12 amino acids. The chain's CDR3 is CASSQGMDEQFF. CDR3 DNA sequence: TGCGCCAGCAGCCAAGGGATGGATGAGCAGTTCTTC.

V usage is TRBV6-1 and J usage is TRBJ1-4; perhaps TRBD1 as D (5 bases). CDR1 is MNHNS and CDR2 is SASEGT in the germline V gene. The CDR3 runs to 16 residues. V shed 4 bases and J shed 4 bases, with 16 bases lying between them. The CDR3 sequence is CASSAASGHSNEKLFF. The CDR3 nucleotides are TGTGCCAGCAGTGCCGCCTCTGGACACAGTAATGAAAAACTGTTTTTT.

The V call is TRBV18, the J call TRBJ1-6; D may be TRBD1 (6 bases). V was clipped by 3 bases and J by 7 bases, with 10 bases between them. CDR3 length: 14 amino acids. Germline CDR1 KGHSH, CDR2 LQKENI. The CDR3 protein is CASSPGTSNSPLHF. In DNA, the CDR3 is TGTGCCAGCTCACCTGGGACATCGAATTCACCCCTCCACTTT.

This clone occurred once. This chain joins TRBV5-6 and TRBJ2-1; D is undetermined. Germline-derived CDR1 and CDR2 are SGHDT and YYEEEE. The CDR3 totals 13 residues. V lost 0 bases, J lost 6 bases, and 7 bases lay in between. DNA of the CDR3: TGTGCCAGCAGCTTGGGACAAGTCAATGAGCAGTTCTTC. This gives the protein CASSLGQVNEQFF.

The V call is TRBV9, the J call TRBJ2-5; maybe TRBD1 (5 bases). Trimming cost V 0 bases and J 4 bases, with 7 bases left between them. CDR3 length: 13 amino acids. Germline V gene sequence: CDR1 SGDLS, CDR2 YYNGEE. Here the CDR3 reads CASSVGQLETQYF. CDR3 coding DNA: TGTGCCAGCAGCGTAGGACAGTTAGAGACCCAGTACTTC.

The chain links TRBV15 to TRBJ2-1, with a weak D call TRBD2 (6 bases). The CDR3 loop spans 17 amino acids. Germline values: CDR1 LNHNV, CDR2 YYDKDF (reference sequence). V was cut by 0 bases and J by 0 bases, with 12 bases left in between. The CDR3 bases are TGTGCCACCAGCAGAGACCCAGCGGGTAGCTCCTACAATGAGCAGTTCTTC. Translating it yields CATSRDPAGSSYNEQFF.

The chain employs TRBV5-1 and TRBJ1-5, with D hard to call. The V end was cut by 2 bases, the J end by 5 bases, with 11 bases between. The germline CDR1 and CDR2 sequences are SGHRS and YFSETQ. This CDR3 spans 14 amino acids. CDR3 sequence: CASSFSPVDQPQHF. CDR3 DNA: TGCGCCAGCAGCTTCTCCCCTGTAGATCAGCCCCAGCATTTT.

This rearrangement joins TRBV7-2 to TRBJ2-5; TRBD2 aligns across 7 bases. CDR3 length equals 18 residues. Germline CDR1 is SGHTA and CDR2 is FQGNSA. Losses at the gene ends were 1 base for V and 5 bases for J; bases not matched to a gene: 16. CDR3 bases: TGTGCCAGCAGCTTAGTTGATATAGCGGGCCCTACGGGGGAGACCCAGTACTTC. It specifies CASSLVDIAGPTGETQYF.

The V gene is TRBV27, the J gene TRBJ1-2, with 8 bases aligning to TRBD1. Germline V gives CDR1 MNHEY, CDR2 SMNVEV (reference sequence). V lost 2 bases to trimming and J lost 10 bases; unmatched junction nucleotides: 9. The length of the CDR3 is 14 residues. CDR3 DNA sequence: TGTGCCAGCAGTTTAAGCCCCAACAGGGGGGACTACACCTTC. Protein product: CASSLSPNRGDYTF.

This clone was observed a handful of times. The chain is built from TRBV6-5 and TRBJ1-2, with 10 bases lining up with TRBD1. The V gene's germline CDR1 is MNHEY and CDR2 SVGAGI. The CDR3 covers 14 residues. With V trimmed by 4 bases and J by 3 bases, 2 bases remained unmatched. As DNA, the CDR3 is TGTGCCAGCAGTTTTGGACAGGGGGACTATGGCTACACCTTC. Amino acid sequence: CASSFGQGDYGYTF.

This chain joins TRBV6-5 and TRBJ2-4; TRBD1 matches 8 bases. The germline CDR1 and CDR2 sequences are MNHEY and SVGAGI. CDR3 length: 15 residues. Losses at the gene ends were 5 bases for V and 7 bases for J; bases not matched to a gene: 10. The CDR3 loop is CASSRGQGAENIQYF. The CDR3 region has the DNA TGTGCCAGCAGTAGAGGGCAGGGGGCAGAGAACATTCAGTACTTC.

The genes are TRBV14 and TRBJ2-3; the match to TRBD1 covers 7 bases. This CDR3 is built from 15 residues. V dropped 4 bases and J dropped 2; count of bases not matched to a gene: 6. CDR1 and CDR2 (germline): SGHDN, FVKESK. The DNA of the CDR3 is TGTGCCAGCAGCCCCGAGGACAGGCTCACAGATACGCAGTATTTT. Protein: CASSPEDRLTDTQYF.

The rearrangement joins TRBV5-8 to TRBJ1-5; D unresolved. This CDR3 region has 15 residues. The germline V gene has CDR1 SGHTS and CDR2 YDEGEE. The V and J ends lost 0 bases and 2 bases respectively, with 9 bases between them. CDR3 sequence (DNA): TGTGCCAGCAGCTTGGGGGTGAAGGGCAATCAGCCCCAGCATTTT. It is translated as CASSLGVKGNQPQHF. Full variable domain (remainder filled in from reference TRBV5-8 and TRBJ1-5): EAGVTQSPTHLIKTRGQQATLRCSPISGHTSVYWYQQALGLGLQFLLWYDEGEERNRGNFPPRFSGRQFPNYSSELNVNALELEDSALYLCASSLGVKGNQPQHFGDGTRLSIL.

This clone turned up a few times. The chain couples TRBV4-3 to TRBJ2-1, with unresolved D. V lost 0 bases and J lost 10, with 13 bases in between. Germline CDR1 and CDR2: LGHNA and YSLEER. This CDR3 is built from 14 residues. In DNA, the CDR3 is TGCGCCAGCAGCCAAGATTTGGAGTCCAGGGAGCAGTTCTTC. Its protein is CASSQDLESREQFF.